A selection of T cell receptor beta chains follows, all from one sample in a study of cytomegalovirus exposure and HLA in healthy donors. Generated by immunoSEQ multiplex PCR, the TCRdb table keeps only in-frame clones and is missing some. Of about 150,000 clones listed, 64% are singletons. Material for sequencing was PBMCs. All receptors come from a woman in her 30s in good health and CMV-seropositive. Both conserved end residues are part of each CDR3. A D gene is named only where the DNA matches it firmly. Size is stated for part of the rows, as once, few or many counts, or as a class when the clone is expanded.

TRBV6-5	NA	TRBD1	TRBJ1-6	TGTGCCAGCAGACAAGCGCAGGGGGCCCACTCACCCCTCCACTTT	CASRQAQGAHSPLHF
TRBV10-1	NA	NA	TRBJ2-3	TGCGCCAGCAGTGGACTACTAGCAGGCACAGATACGCAGTATTTT	CASSGLLAGTDTQYF
TRBV15	few	NA	TRBJ1-5	TGTGCCACCCGCAACGATCTGATCGCGGCTAGCAATCAGCCCCAGCATTTT	CATRNDLIAASNQPQHF
TRBV10-3	NA	NA	TRBJ2-1	TGTGCCATCCATCGTACTAGTACCAATGAGCAGTTCTTC	CAIHRTSTNEQFF
TRBV11-3	NA	NA	TRBJ2-2	TGTGCCAGCAGACGGACTTTTCGTGCCGGGGAGCTGTTTTTT	CASRRTFRAGELFF
TRBV19	NA	TRBD1	TRBJ2-2	TGTGCCAGTAGTATTCGGACAGGGTATGGGGAGCTGTTTTTT	CASSIRTGYGELFF
TRBV5-6	few	NA	TRBJ1-2	TGTGCCAGCAGCCCCGGGGAGACAGGCAGCTACACCTTC	CASSPGETGSYTF
TRBV10-3	NA	TRBD1	TRBJ2-7	TGTGCCATCGGACGGCGGGACAGGGGAATCGAGCAGTACTTC	CAIGRRDRGIEQYF
TRBV28	NA	TRBD1	TRBJ2-7	TGTGCCAGCAGTTCCCACTGGACAGGGTTGGACGAGCAGTACTTC	CASSSHWTGLDEQYF
TRBV7-9	NA	NA	TRBJ1-4	TGTGCCAGCAGCTTCAACAGGGCTGAAAAACTGTTTTTT	CASSFNRAEKLFF
TRBV23-1	NA	NA	TRBJ1-5	TGCGCCAGCAGTCACGAGAATCAGCCCCAGCATTTT	CASSHENQPQHF